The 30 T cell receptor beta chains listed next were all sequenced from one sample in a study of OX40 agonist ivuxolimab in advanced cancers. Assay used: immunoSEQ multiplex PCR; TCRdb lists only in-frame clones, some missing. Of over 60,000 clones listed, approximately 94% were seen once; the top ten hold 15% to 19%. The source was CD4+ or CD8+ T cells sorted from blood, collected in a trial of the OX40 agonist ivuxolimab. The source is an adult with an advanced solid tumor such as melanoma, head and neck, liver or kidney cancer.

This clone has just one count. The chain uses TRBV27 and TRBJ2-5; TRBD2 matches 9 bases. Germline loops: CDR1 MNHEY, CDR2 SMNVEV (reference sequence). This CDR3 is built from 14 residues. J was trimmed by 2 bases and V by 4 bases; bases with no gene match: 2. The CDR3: CASSWAGGQETQYF. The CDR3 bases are TGTGCCAGCAGTTGGGCGGGGGGGCAAGAGACCCAGTACTTC.

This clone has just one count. CDR3 bases: TGTGCCAGCAGTTTGGACCCCGGGGGAGCACGCGAGCAGTTCTTC. Protein product: CASSLDPGGAREQFF. The V call is TRBV28, the J call TRBJ2-1, with D possibly being TRBD2 (6 bases). Germline values: CDR1 MDHEN, CDR2 SYDVKM. Between the trimmed V and J ends, which lost 3 bases and 10 bases, there was a span of 19 bases. The CDR3 totals 15 residues.

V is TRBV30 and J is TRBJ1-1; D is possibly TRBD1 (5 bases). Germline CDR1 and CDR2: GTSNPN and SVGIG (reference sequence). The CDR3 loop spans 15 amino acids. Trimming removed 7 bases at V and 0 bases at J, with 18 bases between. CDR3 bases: TGTGCCTTCTCAAAAGAGACAGTTTTGAACACTGAAGCTTTCTTT. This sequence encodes CAFSKETVLNTEAFF.

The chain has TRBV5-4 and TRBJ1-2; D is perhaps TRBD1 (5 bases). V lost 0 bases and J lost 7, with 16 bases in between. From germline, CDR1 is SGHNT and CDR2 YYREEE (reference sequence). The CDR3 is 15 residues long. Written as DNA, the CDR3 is TGTGCCAGCAGCTTGGCGGGCCAGGGCAGAAGTGGCTACACCTTC. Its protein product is CASSLAGQGRSGYTF.

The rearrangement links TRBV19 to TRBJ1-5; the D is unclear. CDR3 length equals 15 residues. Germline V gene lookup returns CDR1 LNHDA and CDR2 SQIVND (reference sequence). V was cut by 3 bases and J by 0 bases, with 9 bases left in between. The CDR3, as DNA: TGTGCCAGTAGTATTCTAGTTTATAGCAATCAGCCCCAGCATTTT. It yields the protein CASSILVYSNQPQHF.

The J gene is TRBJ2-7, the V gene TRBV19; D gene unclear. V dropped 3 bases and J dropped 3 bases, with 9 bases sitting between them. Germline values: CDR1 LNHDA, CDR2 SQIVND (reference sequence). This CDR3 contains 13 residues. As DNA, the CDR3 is TGTGCCAGTAGTATCCCAGGCAGCTACGAGCAGTACTTC. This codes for CASSIPGSYEQYF.

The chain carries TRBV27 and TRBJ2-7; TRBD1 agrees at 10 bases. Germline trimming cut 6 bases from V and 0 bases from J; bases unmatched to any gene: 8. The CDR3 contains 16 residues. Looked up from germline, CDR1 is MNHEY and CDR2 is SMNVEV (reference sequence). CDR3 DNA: TGTGCCAGCAGGCTGAGAGGGACAGGGGTCTCCTACGAGCAGTACTTC. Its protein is CASRLRGTGVSYEQYF.

DNA of the CDR3: TGTGCCAGCACGAGATCCGCAGGGGATGACACTGAAGCTTTCTTT. Amino acid sequence: CASTRSAGDDTEAFF. The chain is built from TRBV2 and TRBJ1-1, with D possibly matching TRBD1 (6 bases). V shed 7 bases and J shed 3 bases, with 18 bases lying between them. This CDR3 contains 15 residues. From germline, CDR1 is SNHLY and CDR2 FYNNEI.

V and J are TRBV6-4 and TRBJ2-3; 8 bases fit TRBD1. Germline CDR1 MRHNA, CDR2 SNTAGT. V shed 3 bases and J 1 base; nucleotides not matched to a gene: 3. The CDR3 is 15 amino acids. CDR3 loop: CASSETGGGTDTQYF. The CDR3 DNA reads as TGTGCCAGCAGTGAAACAGGGGGTGGCACAGATACGCAGTATTTT.

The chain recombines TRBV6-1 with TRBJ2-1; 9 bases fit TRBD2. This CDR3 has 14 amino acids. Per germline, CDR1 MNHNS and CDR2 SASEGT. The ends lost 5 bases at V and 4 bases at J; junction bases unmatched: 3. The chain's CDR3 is CASSHSGRYNEQFF. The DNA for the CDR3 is TGTGCCAGCAGTCATAGCGGGAGATACAATGAGCAGTTCTTC.

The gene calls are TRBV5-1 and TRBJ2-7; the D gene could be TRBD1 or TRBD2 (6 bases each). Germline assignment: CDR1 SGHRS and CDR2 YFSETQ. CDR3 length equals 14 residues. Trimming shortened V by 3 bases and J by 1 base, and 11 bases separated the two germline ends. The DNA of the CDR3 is TGCGCCAGCAGCTCTGCGGGACAATCCTACGAGCAGTACTTC. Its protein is CASSSAGQSYEQYF. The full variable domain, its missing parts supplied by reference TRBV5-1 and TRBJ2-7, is KAGVTQTPRYLIKTRGQQVTLSCSPISGHRSVSWYQQTPGQGLQFLFEYFSETQRNKGNFPGRFSGRQFSNSRSEMNVSTLELGDSALYLCASSSAGQSYEQYFGPGTRLTVT.

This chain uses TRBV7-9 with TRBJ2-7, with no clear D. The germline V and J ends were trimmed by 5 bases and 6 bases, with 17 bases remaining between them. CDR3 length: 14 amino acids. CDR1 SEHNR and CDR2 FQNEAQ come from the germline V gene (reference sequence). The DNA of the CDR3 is TGTGCCAGCAGCCACCGTTCTAGGGCCTCCGAGCAGTACTTC. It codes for CASSHRSRASEQYF.

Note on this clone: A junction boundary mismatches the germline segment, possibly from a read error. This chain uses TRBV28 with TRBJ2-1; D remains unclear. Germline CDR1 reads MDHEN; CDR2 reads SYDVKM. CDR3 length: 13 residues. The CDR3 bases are TGCTGCGTGCGCGACCCCACCTACAATGAGCAGTTCTTC. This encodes CCVRDPTYNEQFF.

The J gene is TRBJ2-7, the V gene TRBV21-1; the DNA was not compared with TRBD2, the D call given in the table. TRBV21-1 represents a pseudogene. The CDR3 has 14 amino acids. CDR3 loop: CASSPRLGHYEQYF. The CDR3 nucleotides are TGTGCCAGCAGCCCCCGACTAGGACACTACGAGCAGTACTTC.

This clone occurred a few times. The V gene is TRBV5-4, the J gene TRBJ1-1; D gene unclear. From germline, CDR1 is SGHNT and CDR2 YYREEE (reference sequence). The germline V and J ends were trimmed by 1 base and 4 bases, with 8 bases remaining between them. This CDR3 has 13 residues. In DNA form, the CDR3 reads TGTGCCAGCAGCTTGCCATCGGGCACTGAAGCTTTCTTT. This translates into CASSLPSGTEAFF.

For the CDR3, the DNA is TGTGCCAGCAGCCGACTAGCGGGGGGGCATAATGAGCAGTTCTTC. It is translated as CASSRLAGGHNEQFF. The J gene is TRBJ2-1, the V gene TRBV11-2, with 14 bases that match TRBD2. The CDR3 spans 15 residues. V was clipped by 5 bases and J by 7 bases; unmatched bases: 4. Germline V gene data show CDR1 as SGHAT and CDR2 as FQNNGV.

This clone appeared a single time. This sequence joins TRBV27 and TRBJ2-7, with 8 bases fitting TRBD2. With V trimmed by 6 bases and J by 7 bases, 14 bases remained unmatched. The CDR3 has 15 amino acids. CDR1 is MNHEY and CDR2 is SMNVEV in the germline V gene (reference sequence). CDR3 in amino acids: CASSTGTRFTSEQYF. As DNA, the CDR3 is TGTGCCAGCAGCACCGGGACTAGGTTCACTTCGGAGCAGTACTTC.

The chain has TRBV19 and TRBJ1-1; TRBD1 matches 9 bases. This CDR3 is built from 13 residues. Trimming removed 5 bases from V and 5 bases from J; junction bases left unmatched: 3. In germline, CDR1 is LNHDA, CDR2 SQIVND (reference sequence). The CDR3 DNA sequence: TGTGCCAGTAGTCCCGGACAGGGGACTGAAGCTTTCTTT. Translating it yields CASSPGQGTEAFF.

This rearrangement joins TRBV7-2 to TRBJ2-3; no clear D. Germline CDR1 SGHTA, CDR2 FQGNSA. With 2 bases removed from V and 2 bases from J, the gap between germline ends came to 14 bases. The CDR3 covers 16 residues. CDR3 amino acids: CASSLSWGSHTDTQYF. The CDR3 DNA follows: TGTGCCAGCAGCTTATCTTGGGGATCCCACACAGATACGCAGTATTTT.

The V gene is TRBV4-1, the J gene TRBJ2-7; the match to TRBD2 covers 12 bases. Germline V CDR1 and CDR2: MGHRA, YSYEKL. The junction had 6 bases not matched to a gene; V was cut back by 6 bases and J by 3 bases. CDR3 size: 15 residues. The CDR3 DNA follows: TGCGCCAGCAGGCTTACTAGCGGGGGGTTCTACGAGCAGTACTTC. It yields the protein CASRLTSGGFYEQYF.

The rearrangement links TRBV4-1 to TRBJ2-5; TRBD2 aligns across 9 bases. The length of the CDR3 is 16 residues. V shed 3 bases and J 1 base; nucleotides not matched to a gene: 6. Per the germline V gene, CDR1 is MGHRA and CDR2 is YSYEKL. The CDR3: CASSQASGTTQETQYF. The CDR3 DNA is TGCGCCAGCAGCCAGGCTAGCGGGACCACCCAAGAGACCCAGTACTTC.

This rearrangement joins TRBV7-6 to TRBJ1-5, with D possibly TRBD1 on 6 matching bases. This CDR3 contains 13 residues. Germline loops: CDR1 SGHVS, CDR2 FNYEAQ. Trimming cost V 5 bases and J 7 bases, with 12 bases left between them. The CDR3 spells CASSRTAGQPQHF. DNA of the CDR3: TGTGCCAGCAGCCGGACAGCCGGCCAGCCCCAGCATTTT.

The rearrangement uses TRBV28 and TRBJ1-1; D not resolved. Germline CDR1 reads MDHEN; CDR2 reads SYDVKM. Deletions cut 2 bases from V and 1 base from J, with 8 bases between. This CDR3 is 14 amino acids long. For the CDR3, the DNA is TGTGCCAGCAGTTTAGAGTCGAAGAACACTGAAGCTTTCTTT. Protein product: CASSLESKNTEAFF.

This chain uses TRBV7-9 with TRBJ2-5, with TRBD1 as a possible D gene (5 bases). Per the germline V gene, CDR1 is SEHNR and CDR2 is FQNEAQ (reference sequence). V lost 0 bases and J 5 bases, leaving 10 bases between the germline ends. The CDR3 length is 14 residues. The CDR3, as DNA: TGTGCCAGCAGCTTAGCGGACACCTACGAGACCCAGTACTTC. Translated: CASSLADTYETQYF.

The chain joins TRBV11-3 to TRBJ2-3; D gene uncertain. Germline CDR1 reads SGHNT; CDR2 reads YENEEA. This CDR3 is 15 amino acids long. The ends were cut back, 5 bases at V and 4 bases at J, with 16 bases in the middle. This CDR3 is CASSQDLTRPDTQYF. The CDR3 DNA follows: TGTGCCAGCAGCCAGGACCTTACCAGGCCAGATACGCAGTATTTT.

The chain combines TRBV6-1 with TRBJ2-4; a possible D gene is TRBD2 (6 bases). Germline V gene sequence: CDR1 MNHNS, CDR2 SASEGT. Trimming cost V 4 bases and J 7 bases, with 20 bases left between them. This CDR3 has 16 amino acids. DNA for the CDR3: TGTGCCAGCAGTGTATGGAGGGGAACCACGGGGAACATTCAGTACTTC. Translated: CASSVWRGTTGNIQYF.

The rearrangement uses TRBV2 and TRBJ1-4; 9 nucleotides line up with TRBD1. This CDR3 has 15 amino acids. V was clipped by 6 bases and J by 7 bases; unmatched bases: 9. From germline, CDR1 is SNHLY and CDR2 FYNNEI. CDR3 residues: CASRLQGARGEKLFF. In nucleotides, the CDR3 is TGTGCCAGCAGGCTACAGGGGGCGCGTGGTGAAAAACTGTTTTTT.

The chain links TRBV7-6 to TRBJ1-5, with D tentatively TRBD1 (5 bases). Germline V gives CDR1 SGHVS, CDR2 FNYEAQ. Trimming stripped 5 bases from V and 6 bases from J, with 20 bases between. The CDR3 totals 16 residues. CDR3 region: CASSPGFHRSPQPQHF. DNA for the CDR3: TGTGCCAGCAGCCCGGGCTTCCACAGGTCACCTCAGCCCCAGCATTTT.

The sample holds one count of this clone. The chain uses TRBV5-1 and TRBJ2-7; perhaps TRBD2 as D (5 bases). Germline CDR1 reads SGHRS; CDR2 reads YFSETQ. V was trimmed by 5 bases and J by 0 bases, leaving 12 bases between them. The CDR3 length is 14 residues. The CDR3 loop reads CASSEGWGSYEQYF. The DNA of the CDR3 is TGCGCCAGCAGTGAGGGATGGGGCTCCTACGAGCAGTACTTC.

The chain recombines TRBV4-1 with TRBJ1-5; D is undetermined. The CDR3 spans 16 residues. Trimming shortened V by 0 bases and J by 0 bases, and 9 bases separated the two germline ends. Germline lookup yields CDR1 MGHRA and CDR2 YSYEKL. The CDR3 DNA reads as TGCGCCAGCAGCCAAGAACCGTTTCTTAGCAATCAGCCCCAGCATTTT. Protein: CASSQEPFLSNQPQHF.